The 26 T cell receptor beta chains below were found in one sample sequenced in a study of graft-versus-host responses after intestinal transplantation. Their antigen targets remain unknown. Repertoires were generated with immunoSEQ multiplex PCR, while TCRdb's copy carries only in-frame clones and drops some. The sample holds around 87,000 clones, approximately 90% seen once. Sequenced here: unstimulated CD8+ T cells sorted from spleen or lymph node cells, sampled before transplant. Receptors were obtained from a human donor who was the organ donor for an intestinal transplant.

This chain connects TRBV11-2 to TRBJ2-7; 10 bases map to TRBD1. In germline, CDR1 is SGHAT, CDR2 FQNNGV. This CDR3 is 15 amino acids long. V dropped 2 bases and J dropped 6; count of bases not matched to a gene: 7. The CDR3 loop is CASSLLFGTGVEQYF. For the CDR3, the DNA is TGTGCCAGCAGCTTATTATTTGGGACAGGGGTCGAGCAGTACTTC.

The count of this clone is one. A junction end diverges from the germline sequence, so it may reflect a read error. V gene TRBV29-1 combines with J gene TRBJ2-3; D may be TRBD1 (5 bases). Germline V gene data show CDR1 as SQVTM and CDR2 as ANQGSEA. The CDR3 sequence is 12 residues long. The CDR3 coding sequence is TGCAGCGCTGAAGCCAGGGCAGATACGCAGTATTTT. Residues: CSAEARADTQYF.

The J gene is TRBJ2-7, the V gene TRBV4-2, with 13 bases that match TRBD2. V lost 0 bases and J lost 2; bases outside the gene matches: 4. Germline CDR1 and CDR2: LGHNA and YNFKEQ. The CDR3 loop spans 17 amino acids. The CDR3 DNA follows: TGTGCCAGCAGCCAAGACGTGGGACTAGCGGGGACCTACGAGCAGTACTTC. It translates to CASSQDVGLAGTYEQYF.

V and J are TRBV9 and TRBJ2-4; 12 nucleotides line up with TRBD2. From germline, CDR1 is SGDLS and CDR2 YYNGEE. CDR3 length equals 17 residues. V lost 3 bases to trimming and J lost 3 bases; unmatched junction nucleotides: 7. CDR3 amino acids: CASSGLAGALCKNIQYF. CDR3 nucleotide sequence: TGTGCCAGCAGCGGACTAGCGGGGGCTCTATGCAAAAACATTCAGTACTTC.

The genes are TRBV10-3 and TRBJ1-6, with 7 bases fitting TRBD1. The CDR3 length is 13 residues. The germline V gene encodes CDR1 ENHRY and CDR2 SYGVKD. The ends lost 6 bases at V and 5 bases at J; junction bases unmatched: 1. CDR3 protein: CAIRDRDNSPLHF. The CDR3, as DNA: TGTGCCATCAGAGACAGGGATAATTCACCCCTCCACTTT.

The gene calls are TRBV7-9 and TRBJ1-5; tentatively, D is TRBD1 (6 bases). V lost 1 base, J lost 7 bases, and 14 bases lay in between. The germline CDR1 and CDR2 sequences are SEHNR and FQNEAQ (reference sequence). The CDR3 has 15 residues. The CDR3 coding sequence is TGTGCCAGCAGCTTAGTGGGGGGGGCGGAACAGCCCCAGCATTTT. It encodes CASSLVGGAEQPQHF.

CDR3 in DNA: TGTGCCAGCAGCCTTTCCGCGGGAACCTACAATGAGCAGTTCTTC. The encoded protein is CASSLSAGTYNEQFF. The V and J genes are TRBV7-9 and TRBJ2-1; D possibly corresponds to TRBD2 (6 bases). CDR1 is SEHNR, CDR2 FQNEAQ, per germline (reference sequence). V was clipped by 5 bases and J by 2 bases, with 13 bases between them. The CDR3 totals 15 residues.

This chain connects TRBV4-1 to TRBJ1-2, with a tentative D call TRBD1 (5 bases). There are 14 residues in the CDR3. The germline gives CDR1 MGHRA, CDR2 YSYEKL. With 0 bases removed from V and 4 bases from J, the gap between germline ends came to 9 bases. Here the CDR3 DNA reads TGCGCCAGCAGCCAAGATAGGACAACCTATGGCTACACCTTC. It specifies CASSQDRTTYGYTF.

This sequence joins TRBV7-9 and TRBJ1-1, with D possibly being TRBD1 (6 bases). The V end was cut by 4 bases, the J end by 1 base, with 16 bases between. CDR3 length: 16 amino acids. From germline, CDR1 is SEHNR and CDR2 FQNEAQ (reference sequence). Written as DNA, the CDR3 is TGTGCCAGCAGCTCAAGGACCGGACAGCCGAACACTGAAGCTTTCTTT. The encoded protein is CASSSRTGQPNTEAFF. The full variable domain, in which reference TRBV7-9 and TRBJ1-1 provide the parts outside the CDR3, is DTGVSQNPRHKITKRGQNVTFRCDPISEHNRLYWYRQTLGQGPEFLTYFQNEAQLEKSRLLSDRFSAERPKGSFSTLEIQRTEQGDSAMYLCASSSRTGQPNTEAFFGQGTRLTVV.

In regard to this clone: The same CDR3 also results from other DNA sequences found in this sample. This rearrangement joins TRBV4-2 to TRBJ1-1; weak D call: TRBD1 (5 bases). This CDR3 has 17 amino acids. Germline CDR1 LGHNA, CDR2 YNFKEQ. V dropped 1 base and J dropped 0 bases, with 15 bases sitting between them. The CDR3 nucleotides read TGTGCCAGCAGCCAAGGACAGTTGATGTCGATGAACACTGAAGCTTTCTTT. Its protein is CASSQGQLMSMNTEAFF.

This clone was observed a single time. The V gene is TRBV7-3, the J gene TRBJ2-3, with 7 nucleotides matching TRBD2. The germline V gene has CDR1 SGHTA and CDR2 FQGTGA. The CDR3 is 15 amino acids. V was pared by 0 bases and J by 2 bases, with 2 bases of the junction left unmatched. This CDR3 is CASSLTGGITDTQYF. CDR3 sequence (DNA): TGTGCCAGCAGCTTAACCGGGGGGATCACAGATACGCAGTATTTT.

This chain uses TRBV5-4 with TRBJ2-2; TRBD2 aligns across 10 bases. Germline CDR1 is SGHNT and CDR2 is YYREEE (reference sequence). This CDR3 contains 15 residues. J lost 5 bases, V lost 4 bases, and 5 bases had no gene match. The CDR3 region has the DNA TGTGCCAGCAGCCTACTAGCGGGGTTGACCGGGGAGCTGTTTTTT. It codes for CASSLLAGLTGELFF.

The gene calls are TRBV7-3 and TRBJ2-3, with a possible D match to TRBD2 (5 bases). The ends were cut back, 2 bases at V and 1 base at J, with 10 bases in the middle. Per the germline V gene, CDR1 is SGHTA and CDR2 is FQGTGA. The CDR3 has 15 amino acids. The CDR3: CASSLSFGGTDTQYF. The DNA of the CDR3 is TGTGCCAGCAGCTTATCTTTCGGGGGCACAGATACGCAGTATTTT.

The rearrangement links TRBV7-2 to TRBJ1-2, with a tentative D call TRBD1 (5 bases). Trimming took off 2 bases at V and 2 bases at J, with 9 bases between the two ends. The CDR3 has 14 amino acids. The germline V gene has CDR1 SGHTA and CDR2 FQGNSA. CDR3 residues: CASSLPQGNYGYTF. The CDR3 DNA follows: TGTGCCAGCAGCTTACCCCAGGGCAACTATGGCTACACCTTC.

CDR3 coding DNA: TGTGCCAGCTTCGAGACAGGGGGCGGCACTGAAGCTTTCTTT. Protein product: CASFETGGGTEAFF. The J gene is TRBJ1-1, the V gene TRBV2; 10 nucleotides align to TRBD1. Germline V gene lookup returns CDR1 SNHLY and CDR2 FYNNEI. The junction had 7 bases not matched to a gene; V was cut back by 8 bases and J by 4 bases. The CDR3 is made up of 14 amino acids.

In this sample, this clone turned up a few times. The chain recombines TRBV19 with TRBJ1-1; TRBD1 is a possible D gene (5 bases). This CDR3 has 17 amino acids. V was cut by 2 bases and J by 4 bases, with 20 bases left in between. The V gene's germline CDR1 is LNHDA and CDR2 SQIVND (reference sequence). In nucleotides, the CDR3 is TGTGCCAGTAGTATAATCCTCCCTTCAGGGATGGGCACTGAAGCTTTCTTT. This translates into CASSIILPSGMGTEAFF.

The chain has TRBV19 and TRBJ1-5, with unresolved D. The germline V gene has CDR1 LNHDA and CDR2 SQIVND (reference sequence). The ends were cut back, 7 bases at V and 4 bases at J, with 14 bases in the middle. The CDR3 is made up of 14 amino acids. CDR3 DNA sequence: TGTGCCAGTACGCCTCTGAGAGGGAATCAGCCCCAGCATTTT. Amino acid sequence: CASTPLRGNQPQHF.

This rearrangement joins TRBV5-4 to TRBJ1-6, with D perhaps matching TRBD1 (5 bases). The V end was cut by 0 bases, the J end by 9 bases, with 10 bases between. Germline values: CDR1 SGHNT, CDR2 YYREEE (reference sequence). The CDR3 is 14 residues long. The CDR3 spells CASSLVGDRSPLHF. DNA of the CDR3: TGTGCCAGCAGCTTGGTAGGGGATCGTTCACCCCTCCACTTT. The variable domain in full, with the rest retrieved from reference TRBV5-4 and TRBJ1-6, is ETGVTQSPTHLIKTRGQQVTLRCSSQSGHNTVSWYQQALGQGPQFIFQYYREEENGRGNFPPRFSGLQFPNYSSELNVNALELDDSALYLCASSLVGDRSPLHFGNGTRLTVT.

The table lists this clone with a count of one. The rearrangement uses TRBV18 and TRBJ2-7; D is perhaps TRBD1 (5 bases). The CDR3 is 13 amino acids. The germline CDR1 and CDR2 sequences are KGHSH and LQKENI. V lost 3 bases, J lost 3 bases, and 9 bases lay in between. The CDR3 bases are TGTGCCAGCTCACCTGACAGTCGCTACGAGCAGTACTTC. Its protein product is CASSPDSRYEQYF.

The chain has TRBV27 and TRBJ1-5; 9 bases agree with TRBD1. J gave up 1 base and V 6 bases, and 7 bases lay outside the gene matches. This CDR3 has 16 amino acids. Germline CDR1 reads MNHEY; CDR2 reads SMNVEV (reference sequence). The CDR3 DNA is TGTGCCAGCAGCCTACAGGGGGCTGCGAGCAATCAGCCCCAGCATTTT. Translating it yields CASSLQGAASNQPQHF.

V and J are TRBV7-8 and TRBJ1-3; a possible D gene is TRBD1 (6 bases). Germline-derived CDR1 and CDR2 are SGHVS and FQNEAQ. V shed 3 bases and J shed 2 bases, with 20 bases lying between them. The length of the CDR3 is 18 residues. CDR3 region: CASSLGGHRVEAGNTIYF. DNA of the CDR3: TGTGCCAGCAGCTTGGGGGGGCACAGGGTAGAGGCTGGAAACACCATATATTTT.

The V call is TRBV5-1, the J call TRBJ2-3; 8 bases align to TRBD2. Germline V lookup: CDR1 SGHRS, CDR2 YFSETQ. The CDR3 is 15 residues long. V gave up 5 bases and J gave up 1 base; unmatched junction bases: 6. The DNA for the CDR3 is TGCGCCAGCAGGACGGGGGGGATGGGCACAGATACGCAGTATTTT. Encoded protein: CASRTGGMGTDTQYF.

The rearrangement links TRBV9 to TRBJ2-7; 9 positions agree with TRBD2. Germline V lookup: CDR1 SGDLS, CDR2 YYNGEE. The junction had 8 bases not matched to a gene; V was cut back by 5 bases and J by 2 bases. CDR3 length: 15 amino acids. CDR3 sequence: CASSPGGGGTYEQYF. The CDR3 nucleotides read TGTGCCAGCAGTCCAGGCGGGGGGGGGACCTACGAGCAGTACTTC.

V gene TRBV4-1 combines with J gene TRBJ2-6, with D perhaps matching TRBD1 (6 bases). This CDR3 comprises 18 residues. V was trimmed by 5 bases and J by 2 bases, leaving 19 bases between them. The germline CDR1 and CDR2 sequences are MGHRA and YSYEKL. CDR3 sequence: CASSDRIQGSTGANVLTF. The CDR3 DNA follows: TGCGCCAGCAGCGACCGGATCCAGGGGTCCACTGGGGCCAACGTCCTGACTTTC.

The chain couples TRBV5-5 to TRBJ2-7, with 7 bases aligning to TRBD2. The germline V gene encodes CDR1 SGHKS and CDR2 YYEKEE (reference sequence). J was trimmed by 3 bases and V by 0 bases; bases with no gene match: 9. This CDR3 spans 16 amino acids. The CDR3 region has the DNA TGTGCCAGCAGCTTGGACACCGAAGCGGGGCTCTACGAGCAGTACTTC. This encodes CASSLDTEAGLYEQYF.

Here the CDR3 reads CASSYSMFGGAEAFF. The DNA for the CDR3 is TGTGCCAGCAGTTACTCTATGTTTGGAGGAGCTGAAGCTTTCTTT. This chain links TRBV6-5 with TRBJ1-1; D is uncertain. V was pared by 0 bases and J by 6 bases, with 14 bases between. CDR1 is MNHEY and CDR2 is SVGAGI in the germline V gene. This CDR3 contains 15 residues.